These 24 T cell receptor beta chains were sequenced from one sample in a study of blood T cell repertoires in COVID-19. Generated by immunoSEQ multiplex PCR, the TCRdb table keeps only in-frame clones and is missing some. The data hold approximately 350,000 clones, with around 86% observed a single time. The material sequenced was peripheral blood. These TCRs come from a woman aged 50 to 60 with COVID-19, enrolled during active disease.

The CDR3 DNA follows: TGTGCCAGCAGCCTAGGGGCTAGCGGAGTCCAAGAGACCCAGTACTTC. It yields the protein CASSLGASGVQETQYF. The chain has TRBV11-3 and TRBJ2-5; 7 bases fit TRBD2. The CDR3 runs 16 residues. V lost 5 bases, J lost 1 base, and 10 bases stayed unmatched. Germline V CDR1 and CDR2: SGHNT, YENEEA.

The chain joins TRBV5-8 to TRBJ2-3, with D possibly matching TRBD1 (7 bases). V lost 2 bases to trimming and J lost 0 bases, with 16 bases between them. Per the germline V gene, CDR1 is SGHTS and CDR2 is YDEGEE. The CDR3 sequence is 17 residues long. As DNA, the CDR3 is TGTGCCAGCAGCTTTACGGGGGCAGGGGGGAGCACAGATACGCAGTATTTT. Translated: CASSFTGAGGSTDTQYF. The full variable domain, rest sourced from reference TRBV5-8 and TRBJ2-3, is EAGVTQSPTHLIKTRGQQATLRCSPISGHTSVYWYQQALGLGLQFLLWYDEGEERNRGNFPPRFSGRQFPNYSSELNVNALELEDSALYLCASSFTGAGGSTDTQYFGPGTRLTVL.

V is TRBV30 and J is TRBJ1-2; TRBD1 might be the D (6 bases). Germline CDR1 is GTSNPN and CDR2 is SVGIG (reference sequence). CDR3 size: 12 residues. CDR3: CASDRANYGYTF. CDR3 sequence (DNA): TGTGCGTCGGACAGAGCTAACTATGGCTACACCTTC.

The CDR3 loop reads CASSLEGASGNTIYF. DNA for the CDR3: TGTGCCAGCAGCTTAGAGGGGGCGTCTGGAAACACCATATATTTT. V is TRBV11-2 and J is TRBJ1-3, with D possibly TRBD1 on 6 matching bases. The CDR3 covers 15 residues. The germline V and J ends were trimmed by 0 bases and 1 base, with 7 bases remaining between them. Germline lookup yields CDR1 SGHAT and CDR2 FQNNGV.

CDR3 nucleotides: TGTGCCAGCAGCCGGTTGACAGAGAATCCCTACGAGCAGTACTTC. Its translation: CASSRLTENPYEQYF. V and J are TRBV14 and TRBJ2-7, with TRBD1 as a possible D gene (5 bases). In germline, CDR1 is SGHDN, CDR2 FVKESK. The CDR3 has 15 residues. The V end was cut by 4 bases, the J end by 2 bases, with 15 bases between.

The rearrangement uses TRBV30 and TRBJ2-3; 9 nucleotides agree with TRBD1. Germline V CDR1 and CDR2: GTSNPN, SVGIG (reference sequence). V shed 4 bases, J shed 5 bases, and the junction held 10 bases outside the gene matches. The CDR3 runs to 15 residues. CDR3 coding DNA: TGTGCCTGGACGAGGACAGGGGACCGAGGAGATACGCAGTATTTT. Translating it yields CAWTRTGDRGDTQYF.

V and J are TRBV27 and TRBJ2-3; 7 positions match TRBD2. The CDR3 is 16 residues long. From germline, CDR1 is MNHEY and CDR2 SMNVEV (reference sequence). Trimming at V came to 3 bases and at J to 4 bases, leaving 10 bases not matched to a gene. The CDR3 reads CASSFGPGRSADTQYF. CDR3 nucleotide sequence: TGTGCCAGCAGTTTCGGTCCCGGGAGGTCTGCAGATACGCAGTATTTT.

The chain uses TRBV6-2 or TRBV6-3 and TRBJ2-7; TRBD2 agrees at 7 bases. The V segment lost 2 bases and the J segment 4 bases; nucleotides outside the gene matches: 14. The CDR3 runs 17 residues. From germline, CDR1 is MNHEY and CDR2 SVGEGT. The CDR3 sequence: CASSYGLPSGYPYEQYF. In DNA, the CDR3 is TGTGCCAGCAGTTACGGCCTCCCTAGCGGCTACCCATACGAGCAGTACTTC.

The genes are TRBV29-1 and TRBJ2-5; D is unresolved. Germline loops: CDR1 SQVTM, CDR2 ANQGSEA. Trimming pared 5 bases from V and 7 bases from J, leaving 14 bases between. The CDR3 length is 12 residues. CDR3 coding DNA: TGCAGCGTTTATCTCCCGCCCGGGACCCAGTACTTC. It translates to CSVYLPPGTQYF.

J is TRBJ1-6 and V is TRBV6-5, with D possibly being TRBD1 (5 bases). From germline, CDR1 is MNHEY and CDR2 SVGAGI. V dropped 6 bases and J dropped 7 bases, with 13 bases sitting between them. This CDR3 contains 14 residues. The CDR3 spells CASSLGGGNSPLHF. The DNA of the CDR3 is TGTGCCAGCAGCTTGGGGGGAGGGAATTCACCCCTCCACTTT.

The rearrangement joins TRBV6-5 to TRBJ1-6; no firm D call. The CDR3 runs 14 residues. V lost 7 bases to trimming and J lost 1 base, with 8 bases between them. Per germline, CDR1 MNHEY and CDR2 SVGAGI. The CDR3 region is CASMRGSYNSPLHF. The CDR3 coding sequence is TGTGCCAGCATGCGAGGGTCCTATAATTCACCCCTCCACTTT.

This clone occurred once. V and J are TRBV30 and TRBJ2-4; D is unclear. The length of the CDR3 is 16 residues. Deletions cut 3 bases from V and 1 base from J, with 16 bases between. The germline gives CDR1 GTSNPN, CDR2 SVGIG (reference sequence). The DNA of the CDR3 is TGTGCCTGGAGCCGAATTCTACTCGGGGCCAAAAACATTCAGTACTTC. Translation: CAWSRILLGAKNIQYF.

The rearrangement uses TRBV20-1 and TRBJ1-2; the match to TRBD1 covers 12 bases. The germline CDR1 and CDR2 sequences are DFQATT and SNEGSKA (reference sequence). The CDR3 is 16 residues long. V was clipped by 3 bases and J by 6 bases; unmatched bases: 11. The CDR3 coding sequence is TGCAGTGCTAGTAAAGGGACAGGGGGCGCCGAGGATGGCTACACCTTC. Its translation is CSASKGTGGAEDGYTF.

This clone was counted only a few times. The rearrangement joins TRBV2 to TRBJ1-6, with D unclear. Germline loops: CDR1 SNHLY, CDR2 FYNNEI. The CDR3 length is 19 residues. Trimming removed 3 bases at V and 3 bases at J, with 21 bases between. In DNA, the CDR3 is TGTGCCAGCAGTGACCTCCCCAGTCCCGAGAGGCACTATAATTCACCCCTCCACTTT. This encodes CASSDLPSPERHYNSPLHF.

The table lists this clone with a count of one. This same CDR3 is encoded by further DNA sequences in the sample. The CDR3 DNA is TGTGCCAGTAGTAGACAGGGGGCGAACACTGAAGCTTTCTTT. Residues: CASSRQGANTEAFF. The chain carries TRBV19 and TRBJ1-1, with TRBD1 matching over 10 bases. Germline V gives CDR1 LNHDA, CDR2 SQIVND (reference sequence). Trimming at V came to 4 bases and at J to 1 base, leaving 0 bases not matched to a gene. This CDR3 is built from 14 residues.

With regard to this clone: One end of the junction is discordant with germline, which a read error may explain. The chain has TRBV5-1 and TRBJ2-7, with 13 bases fitting TRBD2. CDR1 and CDR2 from the germline V gene are SGHRS and YFSETQ. This CDR3 has 15 amino acids. The CDR3 sequence is CASSPRTGTSGTIRF. CDR3 nucleotide sequence: TGCGCCAGCAGCCCCCGGACGGGGACTAGCGGGACCATTCGATTC.

The chain uses TRBV4-2 and TRBJ2-3, with 8 bases that match TRBD2. This CDR3 has 17 residues. The germline gives CDR1 LGHNA, CDR2 YNFKEQ. The J segment lost 2 bases and the V segment lost 1 base, leaving 8 bases of the junction unmatched. The CDR3 nucleotides read TGTGCCAGCAGCCAAGGTCCCGGGAGGGCCTTCACAGATACGCAGTATTTT. This encodes CASSQGPGRAFTDTQYF.

The chain employs TRBV5-4 and TRBJ2-1; 14 positions agree with TRBD2. Germline V gene sequence: CDR1 SGHNT, CDR2 YYREEE (reference sequence). With V trimmed by 6 bases and J by 10 bases, 12 bases remained unmatched. CDR3 length: 16 amino acids. The CDR3 DNA reads TGTGCCAGCAACCCGGGACTAGCGGGAGAAACAGGGGAGCAGTTCTTC. This gives the protein CASNPGLAGETGEQFF.

The chain uses TRBV27 and TRBJ2-1; possibly TRBD1 for D (5 bases). Deletions cut 0 bases from V and 4 bases from J, with 10 bases between. The CDR3 spans 15 residues. Germline CDR1 reads MNHEY; CDR2 reads SMNVEV (reference sequence). CDR3: CASSLSRDSYNEQFF. CDR3 coding DNA: TGTGCCAGCAGTTTATCACGAGACAGTTACAATGAGCAGTTCTTC.

This clone was picked up one time. V is TRBV9 and J is TRBJ2-5; 9 positions match TRBD2. CDR3 length: 15 residues. Per the germline V gene, CDR1 is SGDLS and CDR2 is YYNGEE. V lost 4 bases, J lost 4 bases, and 8 bases stayed unmatched. CDR3 nucleotides: TGTGCCAGCAGCCCCGGGACTAGCAGATTAGAGACCCAGTACTTC. This encodes CASSPGTSRLETQYF.

This clone was counted at least ten times. This rearrangement joins TRBV6-1 to TRBJ1-2, with TRBD1 matching over 9 bases. V trimming: 3 bases; J trimming: 2 bases; junction bases outside the gene matches: 4. Germline V gene lookup returns CDR1 MNHNS and CDR2 SASEGT. The length of the CDR3 is 15 residues. CDR3 nucleotides: TGTGCCAGCAGTGAGGGACAGGGAGTCAACTATGGCTACACCTTC. Protein sequence: CASSEGQGVNYGYTF.

The chain joins TRBV28 to TRBJ2-7, with D maybe TRBD2 (6 bases). The CDR3 is 11 residues long. Trimming cost V 4 bases and J 7 bases, with 8 bases left between them. Germline V gene sequence: CDR1 MDHEN, CDR2 SYDVKM. The CDR3 nucleotides are TGTGCCAGCAGTTCCGGGAGAGAGCAGTACTTC. This gives the protein CASSSGREQYF. The full variable domain, its missing parts supplied by reference TRBV28 and TRBJ2-7, is DVKVTQSSRYLVKRTGEKVFLECVQDMDHENMFWYRQDPGLGLRLIYFSYDVKMKEKGDIPEGYSVSREKKERFSLILESASTNQTSMYLCASSSGREQYFGPGTRLTVT.

The gene calls are TRBV6-5 and TRBJ2-2; TRBD2 might be the D (5 bases). The CDR3 sequence is 15 residues long. Between the trimmed V and J ends, which lost 2 bases and 0 bases, there was a span of 7 bases. Germline CDR1 MNHEY, CDR2 SVGAGI. This chain's CDR3 is CASSYGSSNTGELFF. The CDR3 DNA reads TGTGCCAGCAGTTACGGGAGTTCGAACACCGGGGAGCTGTTTTTT.

The chain joins TRBV10-1 to TRBJ2-1, with TRBD2 identical over 8 bases. Germline V gene data show CDR1 as WNHNN and CDR2 as SYGVQD (reference sequence). Trimming at V came to 8 bases and at J to 9 bases, leaving 6 bases not matched to a gene. The CDR3 is made up of 12 amino acids. In DNA form, the CDR3 reads TGCGCCAGCTCCCCGCGGGGGGCTGAGCAGTTCTTC. Residues: CASSPRGAEQFF.